The sequence of this T cell receptor beta chain was determined in a study of regulatory T cells in long-lasting Graves disease. Study at large: The criterion for persistent Graves' disease was over 5 years of antithyroid drugs with positive TSH receptor antibodies.

Time point described: persistent/refractory GD, antithyroid drugs over 5 years with positive TRAb. Extracted PBMC RNA gave rise to the TCR library. Nine milliliters of peripheral blood were taken and placed in EDTA tubes. This clonotype occurred a few times. With iRepertoire HTBI primers and Arm-PCR of CDR3 regions, TCR beta libraries were built. TCRdb ran MiXCR on the multiplex PCR reads and lists one entry per CDR3 protein. This table holds about 310,000 distinct CDR3 sequences, 20% to 25% found once. The germline V gene encodes CDR1 SEHNR and CDR2 FQNEAQ (reference sequence). The CDR3 is 14 amino acids. With 1 base removed from V and 3 bases from J, the gap between germline ends came to 9 bases.

The V and J genes are TRBV7-9 and TRBJ1-1, with D hard to call. The specimen was peripheral blood mononuclear cells (PBMCs), collected when the disease was refractory, from a patient treated with antithyroid drugs. This receptor was obtained from a female donor with Graves disease. CDR3 sequence reads: CASSLDSDYTEAFF. In nucleotides, the CDR3 is TGTGCCAGCAGCTTAGACAGTGATTACACTGAAGCTTTCTTT.